This T cell receptor beta chain derives from a study of blood T cell repertoires in COVID-19 (dated by TCRdb to the early 2020s). Study-level background: Samples from collaborators originated in the United States, Italy and Spain and spanned both the acute and convalescent phases of COVID-19. A de-identified subject ID, COVID-19 status, age in years and sex were almost always included in the sample metadata. The samples were drawn from the first 160 participants of the ongoing ImmuneRACE study and from 1,254 subjects provided by 6 global collaborators. The material from the prospective study consisted of cDNA or gDNA derived from T cells, B-cell-depleted T cells, or PBMCs. HLA class I and class II types, where available, came from metadata supplied by the sample provider rather than from assay-based typing. The repertoires were released in a freely available public database intended as a resource for research on the immune response to SARS-CoV-2. The dataset comprised deeply sampled blood TCRbeta repertoires from subjects exposed to, actively infected with, or recovered from COVID-19. The full study reports these points: The quantity of clinical and demographic metadata differed by source and by participant and was supplied without curation.

For CDR1 and CDR2, the germline V gene lists MNHNS and SASEGT. Germline trimming amounts to 4 bases on V and 0 bases on J, with 5 as the count of junction bases outside the gene matches. Spanning cysteine to phenylalanine, the CDR3 consists of 16 amino acids. The only DNA kept is the CDR3, 48 bases in frame from the first base. A note on this clone: The antigen this receptor binds is unknown. Base qualities are missing; no much larger clone stands one base away.

TCRbeta CDR3 regions were amplified from genomic DNA using the immunoSEQ Assay, a bias-controlled multiplex PCR. In the source study's methods: Within the assay, amplification of reference gene primers was used to estimate how many nucleated cells each sample contained. To quantify the absolute abundance of each unique TCRbeta CDR3 rearrangement, sequence reads were collapsed and filtered. For each sample, productive Simpson clonality was calculated as the square root of Simpson's diversity index across productive rearrangements. TCRdb carries this immuneACCESS record with in-frame sequences only. Its versions omit some clonotypes, under half of them owing to an unresolved V gene in the studies checked, with the rest unexplained. V, J and clone size derive from that table, while D and trimming were established from the DNA sequence. The sample table holds about 45,000 clones, of which around 86% were seen once. Under 0.4% of the sample lies in the top ten.

The collaborating institutions used their own protocols to collect whole blood in K2EDTA tubes. For TCRbeta analysis, collaborators shipped samples as frozen whole blood, isolated PBMCs, or DNA extracted from either of those sample types. The chain links TRBV6-1 with TRBJ1-1; the junction holds 10 bases that match TRBD1. The clonotype comes from a human donor in a cohort sampled during active COVID-19. Material for sequencing was peripheral blood. CDR3 region: CASSGDRGGMNTEAFF. In nucleotide form, the sequence is TGTGCCAGCAGTGGGGACAGGGGTGGTATGAACACTGAAGCTTTCTTT.